In its sample, the clone carrying this T cell receptor (beta chain) was seen a few times. What it recognizes is unknown. These data belong to a study of beta chain features in type 1 diabetes. As for the study in general: The patients were much like the healthy donors in age, gender and cell yields. Study outcomes and limitations: Diminished insertions and augmented deletions at VDJ junctions characterized type 1 diabetes patients. The similarity of naive, central memory and Treg TCRB repertoires appeared greater among patients than among healthy donors. A potential influence of HLA type upon TCRB rearrangement remained unresolved herein.

Sequencing targeted expressed TCRB transcripts, as all isolated RNA had been reverse transcribed. Clones were sequenced by immunoSEQ multiplex PCR, and TCRdb holds only the in-frame ones, with some missing. The sample contains 250,000 to 350,000 clones, about 10% of which appear only once. The ends were cut back, 4 bases at V and 2 bases at J, with 10 bases in the middle. CDR1 and CDR2 (germline): SGHRS, YFSETQ. The CDR3 totals 15 residues. The TCR sequence derives from a woman aged 25-40 years in good health. The J gene is TRBJ2-6, the V gene TRBV5-1; D possibly corresponds to TRBD1 (5 bases). Specimen: naive CD4+ T cells from blood. CDR3 nucleotides: TGCGCCAGCAGCGTGACAGAAACTGGGGCCAACGTCCTGACTTTC. It yields the protein CASSVTETGANVLTF.